One sample yielded the 8 T cell receptor beta chains listed below, sequenced in a study of molecular identifiers for immune sequencing clone quantification. TCRdb itself ran the PCR reads through MiXCR, one entry per CDR3 protein. The sample has 85,000 to 100,000 distinct CDR3 sequences; around 24% are singletons. Input material: naive CD8+ T cells from blood, with Jurkat cell RNA spiked in. Described subset: FACS-sorted CD8+CD4-CCR7+CD45RA+ naive T cells. The receptors derive from a human donor in good health. Some libraries in this study had Jurkat cell RNA spiked in.

This clonotype has a count of ten or more. The V call is TRBV4-3, the J call TRBJ1-3; D is possibly TRBD1 (5 bases). The CDR3 has 14 residues. Germline-derived CDR1 and CDR2 are LGHNA and YSLEER. Trimming took 1 base from V and 4 from J, leaving 8 bases between them. In DNA form, the CDR3 reads TGCGCCAGCAGCCAAGGGACAAGAGGAAACACCATATATTTT. The encoded protein is CASSQGTRGNTIYF.

There are many counts of this clonotype. In DNA form, the CDR3 reads TGTGCCAGCAGCTCCACAAGTGGCACTGAAGCTTTCTTT. Protein: CASSSTSGTEAFF. The gene calls are TRBV5-6 and TRBJ1-1; D not resolved. V dropped 3 bases and J dropped 4 bases, with 10 bases sitting between them. Per germline, CDR1 SGHDT and CDR2 YYEEEE. This CDR3 has 13 residues.

The table lists this clonotype with many counts. The chain joins TRBV4-2 to TRBJ1-6, with D tentatively TRBD1 (5 bases). The CDR3 has 14 residues. Looked up from germline, CDR1 is LGHNA and CDR2 is YNFKEQ. Trimming stripped 0 bases from V and 10 bases from J, with 10 bases between. The CDR3 reads CASSQEVQESPLHF. CDR3 sequence (DNA): TGTGCCAGCAGCCAAGAAGTACAGGAGTCACCCCTCCACTTT.

This clonotype was recorded many times. The chain carries TRBV5-1 and TRBJ2-3; 8 bases line up with TRBD2. Trimming at V came to 0 bases and at J to 2 bases, leaving 5 bases not matched to a gene. The CDR3 runs to 16 residues. Germline CDR1 and CDR2: SGHRS and YFSETQ. The CDR3 nucleotides read TGCGCCAGCAGCTTGGAGGCGGGGGGCACCACAGATACGCAGTATTTT. It specifies CASSLEAGGTTDTQYF.

This clonotype was detected a few times. Its ends do not fully match the called genes, so a read error is possible. This chain uses TRBV7-2 with TRBJ2-7; 9 positions agree with TRBD1. The germline gives CDR1 SGHTA, CDR2 FQGNSA. CDR3 length equals 15 residues. CDR3 sequence (DNA): TGTGTCAGCAGCCCTGGGACAGGGATCCCCTACGAGCAGTACTTC. It encodes CVSSPGTGIPYEQYF.

The V and J genes are TRBV13 and TRBJ2-7; D is unclear. This CDR3 contains 15 residues. V was pared by 5 bases and J by 5 bases, with 19 bases between. Germline CDR1 is PRHDT and CDR2 is FYEKMQ (reference sequence). CDR3 amino acids: CASSAPSENGNEQYF. The CDR3 region has the DNA TGTGCCAGCAGCGCCCCATCGGAGAATGGGAACGAGCAGTACTTC.

A remark on this clonotype: Being one base from a much bigger clone, this may be a read error. J is TRBJ2-1 and V is TRBV6-6; unclear D gene. The length of the CDR3 is 14 residues. Looked up from germline, CDR1 is MNHNY and CDR2 is SVGAGI (reference sequence). Between the trimmed V and J ends, which lost 8 bases and 10 bases, there was a span of 21 bases. This CDR3 reads CASGLGLGVPEQFF. CDR3 coding DNA: TGTGCCAGCGGTTTAGGGCTCGGAGTTCCCGAGCAGTTCTTC.

This clonotype occurred many times. V gene TRBV11-1 combines with J gene TRBJ2-2; D is possibly TRBD1 or TRBD2 (5 bases each). The CDR3 sequence is 17 residues long. The V end lost 5 bases, the J end lost 3 bases, and 19 bases lay between the germline ends. Germline V gene sequence: CDR1 SGHAT, CDR2 FQDESV (reference sequence). The CDR3: CASSPRVGTSYTGELFF. As DNA, the CDR3 is TGTGCCAGCAGCCCCCGTGTCGGGACGTCATACACCGGGGAGCTGTTTTTT.